This TCR beta chain was recovered during a study of OX40 agonist ivuxolimab in advanced cancers. Across the whole study: Mean age 60 years, range about 20 to 79; nearly 85% male.

Some clones are missing from TCRdb's copy, which holds only in-frame ones; the method was immunoSEQ multiplex PCR. The sample carries tens of thousands of clones, around 80% recorded once. Remarks on this clone: Its antigen remains unidentified.

Whole-study results and caveats: There were, on average, more expanded clones in CD8+ T cells than in CD4+.

The V end was cut by 0 bases, the J end by 1 base, with 16 bases between. Per the germline V gene, CDR1 is SGHRS and CDR2 is YFSETQ. This CDR3 is 17 amino acids long. People who had autoimmune disease history or systemic immunosuppression were excluded. The sequencing used CD4+ or CD8+ T cells sorted from blood, collected in a trial of the OX40 agonist ivuxolimab. The receptor was derived from an adult with an advanced solid tumor such as melanoma, head and neck, liver or kidney cancer. The V gene is TRBV5-1, the J gene TRBJ1-1, with D possibly TRBD1 on 5 matching bases. CDR3 residues: CASSLGGNLFSNTEAFF. CDR3 sequence (DNA): TGCGCCAGCAGCTTGGGGGGGAACCTGTTCTCGAACACTGAAGCTTTCTTT.